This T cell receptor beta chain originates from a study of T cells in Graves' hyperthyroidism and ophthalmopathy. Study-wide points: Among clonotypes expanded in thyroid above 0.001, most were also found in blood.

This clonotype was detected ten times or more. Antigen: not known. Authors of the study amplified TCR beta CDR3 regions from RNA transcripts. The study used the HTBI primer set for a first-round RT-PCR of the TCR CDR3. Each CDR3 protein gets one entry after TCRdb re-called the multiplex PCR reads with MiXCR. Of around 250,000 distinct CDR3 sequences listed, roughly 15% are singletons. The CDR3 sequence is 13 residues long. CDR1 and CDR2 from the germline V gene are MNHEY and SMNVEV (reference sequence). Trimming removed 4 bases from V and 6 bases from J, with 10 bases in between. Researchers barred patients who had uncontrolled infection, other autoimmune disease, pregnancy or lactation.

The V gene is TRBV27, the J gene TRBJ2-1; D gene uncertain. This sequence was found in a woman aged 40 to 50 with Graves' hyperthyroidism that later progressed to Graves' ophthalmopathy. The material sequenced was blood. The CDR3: CASSSVLINEQFF. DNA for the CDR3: TGTGCCAGCAGTTCAGTACTTATCAATGAGCAGTTCTTC.